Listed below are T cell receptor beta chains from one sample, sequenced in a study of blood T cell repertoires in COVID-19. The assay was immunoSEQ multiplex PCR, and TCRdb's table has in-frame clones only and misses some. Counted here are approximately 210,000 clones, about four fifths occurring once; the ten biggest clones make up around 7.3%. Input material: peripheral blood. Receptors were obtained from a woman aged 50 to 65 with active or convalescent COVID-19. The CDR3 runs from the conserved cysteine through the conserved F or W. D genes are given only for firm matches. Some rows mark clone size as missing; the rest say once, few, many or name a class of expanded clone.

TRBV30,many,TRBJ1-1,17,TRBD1,TGTGCCTGGAGTGGCATGGGGACAGCTTGGCTAGGCACTGAAGCTTTCTTT,CAWSGMGTAWLGTEAFF
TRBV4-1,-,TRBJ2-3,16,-,TGCGCCAGCAGCCCCAGTGGAGGTCTTGGGGCAGATACGCAGTATTTT,CASSPSGGLGADTQYF
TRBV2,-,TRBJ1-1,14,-,TGTGCCAGCAGTGAAATACAATTGAACACTGAAGCTTTCTTT,CASSEIQLNTEAFF
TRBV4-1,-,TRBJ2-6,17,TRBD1,TGCGCCAGCAGCAAGGGACAGGGGGCGGACGGGGCCAACGTCCTGACTTTC,CASSKGQGADGANVLTF
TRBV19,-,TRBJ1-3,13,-,TGTGCCAGCTGGCGGGGCACTGGAAACACCATATATTTT,CASWRGTGNTIYF
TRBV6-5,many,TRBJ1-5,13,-,TGTGCCAGCCGGGGGGGAGGCAATCAGCCCCAGCATTTT,CASRGGGNQPQHF
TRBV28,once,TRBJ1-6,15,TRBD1,TGTGCCAGCAGTTTTTCAGGGGGCAGGAATTCACCCCTCCACTTT,CASSFSGGRNSPLHF
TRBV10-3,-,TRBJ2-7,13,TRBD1,TGTGCCATACAGGGGACGAGCTCCTACGAGCAGTACTTC,CAIQGTSSYEQYF
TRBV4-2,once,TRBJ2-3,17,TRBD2,TGTGCCAGCAGCCGACTTCAGGCTAGCGGATACACAGATACGCAGTATTTT,CASSRLQASGYTDTQYF
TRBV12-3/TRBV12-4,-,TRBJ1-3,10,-,TGTGCCAGCAGCAGAAACACCATATATTTT,CASSRNTIYF
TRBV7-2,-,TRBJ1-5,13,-,TGTGCCAGCAGCTTCCAAACGAGGCAGCCCCAGCATTTT,CASSFQTRQPQHF
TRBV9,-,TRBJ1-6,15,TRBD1,TGTGCCAGCAGCGTAGAGGGGTCAGGGGGCTCACCCCTCCACTTT,CASSVEGSGGSPLHF
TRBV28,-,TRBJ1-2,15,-,TGTGCCAGCAACCTGGGGCAGGGCTTTCGCTATGGCTACACCTTC,CASNLGQGFRYGYTF
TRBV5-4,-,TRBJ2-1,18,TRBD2,TGTGCCAGCAGCTTCGGACTAGCGGGGGAGAGCTCCTACAATGAGCAGTTCTTC,CASSFGLAGESSYNEQFF
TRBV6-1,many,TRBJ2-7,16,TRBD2,TGTGCCAGCAGTGAAGTCCCGGGACTAGCGTTCTACGAGCAGTACTTC,CASSEVPGLAFYEQYF
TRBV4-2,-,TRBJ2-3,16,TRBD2,TGTGCCAGCAGCCAGGCTAGCGGAACAAGCACAGATACGCAGTATTTT,CASSQASGTSTDTQYF
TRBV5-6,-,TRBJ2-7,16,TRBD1,TGTGCCAGCAGCTTGTATAAGGGGGCCTACTCCTACGAGCAGTACTTC,CASSLYKGAYSYEQYF
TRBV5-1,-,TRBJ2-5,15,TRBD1,TGCGCCAGCAGCCTGGGGGACAGAGGGCAAGAGACCCAGTACTTC,CASSLGDRGQETQYF
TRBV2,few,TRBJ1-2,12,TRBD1,TGTGCCAGCAGTAGGGGGCTGGGGGGCTACACCTTC,CASSRGLGGYTF
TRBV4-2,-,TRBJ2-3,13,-,TGTGCCAGCAGCCAAGATCTCACAGATACGCAGTATTTT,CASSQDLTDTQYF
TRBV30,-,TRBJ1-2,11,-,TGTGCCTGGAGTGGGGGCGGAGGCTACACCTTC,CAWSGGGGYTF
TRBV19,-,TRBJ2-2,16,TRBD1,TGTGCCAGTAGTATTTTGGCAGGGGGCCAAACCGGGGAGCTGTTTTTT,CASSILAGGQTGELFF
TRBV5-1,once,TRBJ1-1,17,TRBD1,TGCGCCAGCAGCCTGAGACAGGGGGCGACTTGGGCCACTGAAGCTTTCTTT,CASSLRQGATWATEAFF
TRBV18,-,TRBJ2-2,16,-,TGTGCCAGCTCACCATGGCGAGCGGACAACACCGGGGAGCTGTTTTTT,CASSPWRADNTGELFF
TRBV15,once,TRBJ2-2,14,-,TGTGCCACCAGCAGGGACATAAACACCGGGGAGCTGTTTTTT,CATSRDINTGELFF
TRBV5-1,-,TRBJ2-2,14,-,TGCGCCAGCAGCTTAGGGGGACCTTTCGGGGAGCTGTTTTTT,CASSLGGPFGELFF
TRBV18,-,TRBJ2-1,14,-,TGTGCCAGCTCACCGAGTCGGCAGGGTGTAACGCAGTTCTTC,CASSPSRQGVTQFF
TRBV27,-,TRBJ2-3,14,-,TGTGCCAGCAGTTTAAGCGTAGGCACAGATACGCAGTATTTT,CASSLSVGTDTQYF
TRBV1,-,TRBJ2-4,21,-,TGCACCAGTCCGCCCCCTCGACAGGGGGATGTGGAAGAGTTAGCCAAAAACATTCAGTACTTC,CTSPPPRQGDVEELAKNIQYF
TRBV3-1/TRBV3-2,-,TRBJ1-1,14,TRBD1,TGTGCCAGCAGCTTTACAGGACAGGGCACTGAAGCTTTCTTT,CASSFTGQGTEAFF
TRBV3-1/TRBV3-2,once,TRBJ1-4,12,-,TGTGCCAGCAGCCTCTCCCAGGGCAAGTTGTTTTTT,CASSLSQGKLFF
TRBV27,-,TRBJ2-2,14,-,TGTGCCAGCAGTTTCTCTAGCCGCACCGGGGAGCTGTTTTTT,CASSFSSRTGELFF
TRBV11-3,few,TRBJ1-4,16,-,TGTGCCAGCATCCGGGACATACGTGCAACTAATGAAAAACTGTTTTTT,CASIRDIRATNEKLFF
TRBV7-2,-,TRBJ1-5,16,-,TGTGCCAGCAGCTTAAGAGGAGGGGCAAGCAATCAGCCCCAGCATTTT,CASSLRGGASNQPQHF
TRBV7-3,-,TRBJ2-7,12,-,TGTGCCAGCAGCTTTCAGGGTGGCGAGCAGTACTTC,CASSFQGGEQYF
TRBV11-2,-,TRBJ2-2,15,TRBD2,TGTGCCAGCAGGGTAGCGGGCGCGAACACCGGGGAGCTGTTTTTT,CASRVAGANTGELFF
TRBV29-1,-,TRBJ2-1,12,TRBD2,TGCAGCACTAGCGGGGCCGACAATGAGCAGTTCTTC,CSTSGADNEQFF
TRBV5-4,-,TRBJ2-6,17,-,TGTGCCAGCAGTTCACCCCGCGTCGGGGTTGGGGCCAACGTCCTGACTTTC,CASSSPRVGVGANVLTF
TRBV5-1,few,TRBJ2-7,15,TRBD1,TGCGCCAGCAGCGCGGGACAGGGGGCAGCCTACGAGCAGTACTTC,CASSAGQGAAYEQYF
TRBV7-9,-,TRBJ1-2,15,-,TGTGCCAGCAGCTTACCGGCCCGAGAGGACTATGGCTACACCTTC,CASSLPAREDYGYTF
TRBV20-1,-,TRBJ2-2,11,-,TGCAGTGCCGCGTCCCCCGGGGAGCTGTTTTTT,CSAASPGELFF
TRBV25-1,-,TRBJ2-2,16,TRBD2,TGTGCCAGCAGTGACTTAGCGGGAGGTAGTACCGGGGAGCTGTTTTTT,CASSDLAGGSTGELFF
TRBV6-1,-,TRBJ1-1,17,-,TGTGCCAGCAGTGAAGCCCAGCGGGGGACGGCAAACACTGAAGCTTTCTTT,CASSEAQRGTANTEAFF
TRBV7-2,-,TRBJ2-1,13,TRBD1,TGTGCCAGCAGCTCGCCCTCCAGGACAGGTTTGGTCTTC,CASSSPSRTGLVF
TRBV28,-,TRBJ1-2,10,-,TGTGCCAGCAGTCGAGGAGGCTACACCTTC,CASSRGGYTF
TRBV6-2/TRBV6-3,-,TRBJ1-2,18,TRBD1,TGTGCCAGCAGTTTTCCCGGGACAGCCGGACTCTCTAACTATGGCTACACCTTC,CASSFPGTAGLSNYGYTF
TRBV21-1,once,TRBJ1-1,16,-,TGTGCCAGCAGCTCTTGGACAGGGATTAGGGACACTGAAGCTTTCTTT,CASSSWTGIRDTEAFF
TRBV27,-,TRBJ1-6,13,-,TGTGCCAGCAGCAGGGTGAACAATTCACCCCTCCACTTT,CASSRVNNSPLHF
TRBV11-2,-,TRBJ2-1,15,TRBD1,TGTGCCAGCAGCTTAATAGTGGGACAGAGCAATGAGCAGTTCTTC,CASSLIVGQSNEQFF
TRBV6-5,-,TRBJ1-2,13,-,TGTGCCAGCAGTCCACAGGGCTCCTATGGCTACACCTTC,CASSPQGSYGYTF
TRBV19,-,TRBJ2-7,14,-,TGTGCCAGTAGTGCCGAAGGCGGGGAGGACGAGCAGTACTTC,CASSAEGGEDEQYF
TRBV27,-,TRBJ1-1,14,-,TGTGCCAGCGCGGTGGCGAGCATGAACACTGAAGCTTTCTTT,CASAVASMNTEAFF